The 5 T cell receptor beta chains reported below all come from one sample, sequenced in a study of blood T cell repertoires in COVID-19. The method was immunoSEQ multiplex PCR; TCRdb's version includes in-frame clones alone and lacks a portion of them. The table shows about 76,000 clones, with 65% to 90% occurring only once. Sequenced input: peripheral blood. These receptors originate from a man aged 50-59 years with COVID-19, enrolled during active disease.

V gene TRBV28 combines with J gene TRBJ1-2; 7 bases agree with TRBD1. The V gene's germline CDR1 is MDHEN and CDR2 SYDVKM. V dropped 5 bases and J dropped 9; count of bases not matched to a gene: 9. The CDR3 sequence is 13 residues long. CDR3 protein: CASSPQVTGRYTF. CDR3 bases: TGTGCCAGCAGTCCACAGGTGACAGGGCGCTACACCTTC.

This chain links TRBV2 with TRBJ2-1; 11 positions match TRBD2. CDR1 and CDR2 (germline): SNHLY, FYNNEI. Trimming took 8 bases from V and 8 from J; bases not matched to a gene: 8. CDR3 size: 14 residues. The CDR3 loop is CASLTSGIRDEQFF. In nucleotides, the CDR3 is TGTGCCAGCCTGACTAGCGGGATTAGAGATGAGCAGTTCTTC.

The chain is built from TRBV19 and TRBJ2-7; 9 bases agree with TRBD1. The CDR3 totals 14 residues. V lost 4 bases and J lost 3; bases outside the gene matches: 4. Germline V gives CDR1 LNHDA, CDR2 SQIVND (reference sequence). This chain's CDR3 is CASSKPGQGYEQYF. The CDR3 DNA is TGTGCCAGTAGTAAACCGGGACAGGGCTACGAGCAGTACTTC.

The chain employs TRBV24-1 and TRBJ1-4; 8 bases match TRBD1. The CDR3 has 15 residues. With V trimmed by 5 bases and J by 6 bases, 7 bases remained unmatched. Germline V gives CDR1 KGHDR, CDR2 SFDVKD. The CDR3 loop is CATSGAGTGDEKLFF. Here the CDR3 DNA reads TGTGCCACCAGTGGGGCCGGGACAGGAGATGAAAAACTGTTTTTT.

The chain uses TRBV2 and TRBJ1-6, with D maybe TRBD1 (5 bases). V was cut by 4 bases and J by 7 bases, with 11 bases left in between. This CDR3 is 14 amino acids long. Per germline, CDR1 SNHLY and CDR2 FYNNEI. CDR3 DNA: TGTGCCAGCAGTGTCAGGGCGGAAAATTCACCCCTCCACTTT. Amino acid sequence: CASSVRAENSPLHF.